This T cell receptor (beta chain) derives from a study of shared clonotypes between healthy human individuals. Study-wide findings and caveats: Clonotype sharing among the donors was expected to vary with sequencing depth. Unshared clonotypes carried lower generation probabilities than those common to all four donors.

Deep-level settings were used for running the assay. TCRdb's copy holds only in-frame clones and misses some; the assay was immunoSEQ multiplex PCR. The sample records around 700,000 clones, 74% being singletons. Germline lookup yields CDR1 ENHRY and CDR2 SYGVKD. The CDR3 totals 13 residues. Trimming removed 7 bases at V and 4 bases at J, with 14 bases between. Regarding this clone: What it binds is not known.

The CD4+ fraction was divided into a CD45RA+ naive subset and a CD45RA-negative memory subset. The sequenced material came from memory CD4+ T cells sorted from blood. Subset denoted: CD45RA-negative fraction. The clonotype comes from a woman in her 30s in good health. The chain joins TRBV10-3 to TRBJ2-7; no firm D call. CDR3 in DNA: TGTGCCATCACGGGCGGAAATAGTTACGAGCAGTACTTC. It encodes CAITGGNSYEQYF.